A few counts support the clone carrying this T cell receptor beta chain. The data originate from a study of blood T cell repertoires in COVID-19. Turning to the study itself: Sample material is recorded as cDNA or gDNA derived from T cells, B-cell-depleted T cells, or PBMCs.

Germline V gene lookup returns CDR1 SGHVS and CDR2 FNYEAQ. This CDR3 is 16 amino acids long. The V segment lost 5 bases and the J segment 7 bases; nucleotides outside the gene matches: 14. Per the authors' pipeline: Amplified reference gene primers provided the basis for estimating nucleated cell counts. Measured with immunoSEQ multiplex PCR; TCRdb has only the in-frame clones, and not every one. Clonal size and the V and J genes are those of that table, whereas D and trimming came from the DNA. The sample consists of 150,000 to 200,000 clones, approximately 88% of them appearing once. The genes are TRBV7-6 and TRBJ2-3; TRBD2 matches at 8 bases. Sequenced sample: peripheral blood. This clonotype originated in a woman aged 55-70 years with acute or convalescent COVID-19. The CDR3 DNA sequence: TGTGCCAGCAGCCCAGCAGTGGGACTAGGGATCCATACGCAGTATTTT. This translates into CASSPAVGLGIHTQYF.